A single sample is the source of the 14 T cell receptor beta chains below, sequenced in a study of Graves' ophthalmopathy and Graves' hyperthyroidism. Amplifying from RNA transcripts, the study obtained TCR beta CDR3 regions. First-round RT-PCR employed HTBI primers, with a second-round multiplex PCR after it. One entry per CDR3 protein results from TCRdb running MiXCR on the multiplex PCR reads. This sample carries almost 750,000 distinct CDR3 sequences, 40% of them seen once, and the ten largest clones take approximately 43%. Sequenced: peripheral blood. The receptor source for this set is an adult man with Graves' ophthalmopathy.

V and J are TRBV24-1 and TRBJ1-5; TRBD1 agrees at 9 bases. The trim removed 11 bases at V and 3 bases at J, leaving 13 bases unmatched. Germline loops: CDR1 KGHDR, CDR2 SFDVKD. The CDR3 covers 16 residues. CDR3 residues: CASRPYTGGINQPQHF. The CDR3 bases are TGTGCCAGCAGGCCCTATACAGGGGGCATCAATCAGCCCCAGCATTTT.

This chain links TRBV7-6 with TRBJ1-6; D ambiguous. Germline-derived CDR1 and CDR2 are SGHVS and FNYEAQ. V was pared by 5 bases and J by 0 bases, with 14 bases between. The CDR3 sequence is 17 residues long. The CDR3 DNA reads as TGTGCCAGCAGCGCCGGACCCGCGAGCTCCTATAATTCACCCCTCCACTTT. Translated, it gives CASSAGPASSYNSPLHF.

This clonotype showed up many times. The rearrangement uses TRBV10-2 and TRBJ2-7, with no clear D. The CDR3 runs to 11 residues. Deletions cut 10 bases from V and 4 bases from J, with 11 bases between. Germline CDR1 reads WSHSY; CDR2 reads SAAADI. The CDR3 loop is CATRYGYEQYF. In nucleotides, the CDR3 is TGCGCCACCCGATACGGATACGAGCAGTACTTC.

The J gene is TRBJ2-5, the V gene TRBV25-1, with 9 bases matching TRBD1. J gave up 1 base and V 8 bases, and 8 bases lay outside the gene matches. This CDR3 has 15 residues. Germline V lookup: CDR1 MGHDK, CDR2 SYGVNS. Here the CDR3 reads CASSRTGAPQETQYF. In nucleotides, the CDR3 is TGTGCCAGCTCACGGACAGGGGCCCCCCAAGAGACCCAGTACTTC.

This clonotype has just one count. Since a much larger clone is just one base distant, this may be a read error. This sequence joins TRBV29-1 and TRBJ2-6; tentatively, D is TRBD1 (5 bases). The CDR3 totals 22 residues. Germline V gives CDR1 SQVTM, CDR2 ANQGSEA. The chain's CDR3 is CSVEDLLDKGYDSASEANVLTF. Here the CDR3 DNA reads TGCAGCGTTGAAGATCTTCTGGACAAGGGATATGATAGTGCTTCTGAGGCCAACGTCCTGACTTTC. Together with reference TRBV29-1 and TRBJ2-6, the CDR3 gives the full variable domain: SAVISQKPSRDICQRGTSLTIQCQVDSQVTMMFWYRQQPGQSLTLIATANQGSEATYESGFVIDKFPISRPNLTFSTLTVSNMSPEDSSIYLCSVEDLLDKGYDSASEANVLTFGAGSRLTVL.

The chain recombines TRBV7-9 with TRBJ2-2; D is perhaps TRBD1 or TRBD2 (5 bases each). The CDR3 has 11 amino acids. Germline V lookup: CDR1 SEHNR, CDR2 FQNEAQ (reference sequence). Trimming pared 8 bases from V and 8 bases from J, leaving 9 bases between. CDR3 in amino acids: CASQGVGELFF. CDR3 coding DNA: TGTGCCAGCCAGGGAGTTGGGGAGCTGTTTTTT.

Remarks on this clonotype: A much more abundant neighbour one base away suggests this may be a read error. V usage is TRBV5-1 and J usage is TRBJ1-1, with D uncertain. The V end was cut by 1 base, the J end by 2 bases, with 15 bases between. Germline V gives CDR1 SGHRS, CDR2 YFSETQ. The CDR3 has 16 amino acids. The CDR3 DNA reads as TGCGCCAGCAGCTTGAGGCAGACGAAACGTAACACTGAAGCTTTCTTT. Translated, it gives CASSLRQTKRNTEAFF.

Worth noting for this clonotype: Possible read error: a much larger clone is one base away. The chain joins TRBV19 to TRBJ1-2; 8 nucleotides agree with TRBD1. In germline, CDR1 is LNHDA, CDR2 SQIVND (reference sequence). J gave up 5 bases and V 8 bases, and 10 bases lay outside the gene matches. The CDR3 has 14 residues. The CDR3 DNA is TGTGCCAGTGGCGAATCAGGGGGCTGGTATGGCTACACCTTC. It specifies CASGESGGWYGYTF.

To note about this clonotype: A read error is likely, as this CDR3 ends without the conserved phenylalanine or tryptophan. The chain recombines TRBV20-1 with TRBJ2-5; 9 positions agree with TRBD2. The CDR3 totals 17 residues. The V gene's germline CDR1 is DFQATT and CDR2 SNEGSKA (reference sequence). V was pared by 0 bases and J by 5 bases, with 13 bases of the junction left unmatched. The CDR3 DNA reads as TGCAGTGCTAGAGATGAAATTGCGGGAGGGCCTTGGGAGACCCAGTACTCC. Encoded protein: CSARDEIAGGPWETQYS.

CDR3 nucleotides: TGTGCCAGCAGCTTAATAGCCGGGGGTAACGAGTACACTGAAGCTTTCTTT. It translates to CASSLIAGGNEYTEAFF. This sequence joins TRBV7-2 and TRBJ1-1, with D possibly matching TRBD1 (5 bases). The germline CDR1 and CDR2 sequences are SGHTA and FQGNSA. V lost 2 bases, J lost 3 bases, and 19 bases lay in between. The CDR3 has 17 amino acids.

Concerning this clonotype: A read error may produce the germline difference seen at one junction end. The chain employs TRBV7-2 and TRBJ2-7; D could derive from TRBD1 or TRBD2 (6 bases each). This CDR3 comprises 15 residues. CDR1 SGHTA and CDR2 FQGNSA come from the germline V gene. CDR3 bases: TGCGCCAGCAGCCACGGGGGACAACCCCCCTACGAGCAGTACTTC. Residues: CASSHGGQPPYEQYF.

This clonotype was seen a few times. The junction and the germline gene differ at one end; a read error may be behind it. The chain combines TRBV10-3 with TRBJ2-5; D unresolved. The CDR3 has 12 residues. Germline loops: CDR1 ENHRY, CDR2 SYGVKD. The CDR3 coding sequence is TGTGCCAGCAGTTATTCGGAAGAGACCCAGTACTTC. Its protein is CASSYSEETQYF.

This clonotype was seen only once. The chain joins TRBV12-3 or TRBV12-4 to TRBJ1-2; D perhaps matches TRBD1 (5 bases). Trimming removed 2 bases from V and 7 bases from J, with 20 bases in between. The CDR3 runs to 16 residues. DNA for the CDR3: TGTGCCAGCAGTTTAATTTTTTCGGCAGGGTGGGGTGGCTACACCTTC. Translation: CASSLIFSAGWGGYTF.

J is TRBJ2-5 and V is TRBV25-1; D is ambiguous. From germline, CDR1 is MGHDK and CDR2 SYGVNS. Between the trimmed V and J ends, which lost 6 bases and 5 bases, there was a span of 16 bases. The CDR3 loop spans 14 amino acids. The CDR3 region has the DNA TGTGCCAGCAGCCCTTCGTTGAGGAAGGAGACCCAGTACTTC. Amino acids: CASSPSLRKETQYF.